The 8 T cell receptor beta chains given below trace back to one sample, sequenced in a study of identical twins listed by TCRdb under 2016. The library relied on 5' RACE. TCRdb records Illumina HiSeq 2000 as the sequencer. The public reads were reprocessed in TCRdb via fastp at Q25 and MiXCR, keeping in-frame beta chains. A single entry per CDR3 protein holds the most common genes and DNA from its merged rows. The sample table contains around 570,000 distinct CDR3 sequences; only one count was recorded for 9.6% of them. The ten most abundant clones make up approximately 3% of the sample. These data were also reused for a study on yellow fever vaccine responses in identical twins.

The sequenced sample consisted of PBMCs. The receptors were sampled from a woman in her late teens or twenties in good health.

V usage is TRBV20-1 and J usage is TRBJ2-3; TRBD2 aligns across 12 bases. J gave up 5 bases and V 0 bases, and 9 bases lay outside the gene matches. This CDR3 comprises 17 residues. CDR1 and CDR2 (germline): DFQATT, SNEGSKA (reference sequence). CDR3 bases: TGCAGTGCTAGAGATTCTAGCGGGAGGGCCAGGGGAGATACGCAGTATTTT. This sequence encodes CSARDSSGRARGDTQYF.

This clonotype was seen more than once but under ten times. The chain combines TRBV7-9 with TRBJ2-7; 11 bases match TRBD1. The V segment lost 5 bases and the J segment 6 bases; nucleotides outside the gene matches: 6. The CDR3 sequence is 14 residues long. CDR1 is SEHNR and CDR2 is FQNEAQ in the germline V gene (reference sequence). CDR3: CASSRAGQGGEQYF. The CDR3 bases are TGTGCCAGCAGCAGAGCGGGACAGGGGGGCGAGCAGTACTTC.

In its sample, this clonotype was seen a few times. The chain recombines TRBV29-1 with TRBJ2-7; 11 bases match TRBD1. Unmatched junction bases numbered 21, after V lost 5 bases and J lost 9 bases. This CDR3 has 17 residues. The germline CDR1 and CDR2 sequences are SQVTM and ANQGSEA. The CDR3 nucleotides read TGCAGCGTTAGACCTTCCCCTGTCCCGGGACAGGGGGGAGGGCAGTACTTC. Translated: CSVRPSPVPGQGGGQYF.

The chain employs TRBV6-6 and TRBJ1-1; D might be TRBD1 (6 bases). Germline V gene sequence: CDR1 MNHNY, CDR2 SVGAGI (reference sequence). This CDR3 has 13 residues. Between the trimmed V and J ends, which lost 10 bases and 4 bases, there was a span of 16 bases. DNA for the CDR3: TGTGCCAACCACGGGGGCCCCGGCACTGAAGCTTTCTTT. This gives the protein CANHGGPGTEAFF.

This clonotype was detected many times. The junction departs from the called germline gene at one end, perhaps through a read error. This chain connects TRBV2 to TRBJ2-1; 10 nucleotides match TRBD2. The CDR3 is 14 residues long. Germline V gene lookup returns CDR1 SNHLY and CDR2 FYNNEI. CDR3 loop: CASSDLLAGDLGSF. The CDR3 nucleotides read TGTGCCAGCAGTGACCTGCTAGCGGGGGACCTGGGTTCCTTC.

Many counts were recorded for this clonotype. The V and J genes are TRBV7-2 and TRBJ2-1; 7 bases line up with TRBD2. Trimming took 1 base from V and 7 from J; bases not matched to a gene: 10. The CDR3 consists of 16 residues. CDR1 is SGHTA and CDR2 is FQGNSA in the germline V gene. The CDR3 here is CASSLVGGGEQNEQFF. The DNA for the CDR3 is TGTGCCAGCAGCTTAGTTGGGGGAGGGGAACAGAATGAGCAGTTCTTC.

This clonotype was recorded only once. This could be a read error, since a much larger clone is one nucleotide away. The chain has TRBV20-1 and TRBJ2-7; D uncertain. CDR1 and CDR2 (germline): DFQATT, SNEGSKA (reference sequence). This CDR3 is built from 14 residues. CDR3 sequence (DNA): TGCAGTGCTGGAGATTTGCGCACCTACTACGAGCAGTACTTC. It translates to CSAGDLRTYYEQYF.

Many counts were recorded for this clonotype. V and J are TRBV7-6 and TRBJ2-1; D uncertain. Trimming cost V 1 base and J 6 bases, with 10 bases left between them. The CDR3 loop spans 14 amino acids. CDR1 and CDR2 (germline): SGHVS, FNYEAQ. The chain's CDR3 is CASSLVWASNEQFF. CDR3 coding DNA: TGTGCCAGCAGCTTAGTTTGGGCCTCCAATGAGCAGTTCTTC. The full variable domain, rest sourced from reference TRBV7-6 and TRBJ2-1, is GAGVSQSPRYKVTKRGQDVALRCDPISGHVSLYWYRQALGQGPEFLTYFNYEAQQDKSGLPNDRFSAERPEGSISTLTIQRTEQRDSAMYRCASSLVWASNEQFFGPGTRLTVL.